Following are 20 T cell receptor beta chains from one sample sequenced in a study of spatial heterogeneity in lung cancer. A single record per CDR3 protein comes from TCRdb applying MiXCR to the 5' RACE reads. The sample records thousands of distinct CDR3 sequences, around 7.7% being singletons. Time point given: sample taken at primary tumor resection. Unsorted whole RNA of tumor, nontumor lung or frozen PBMC was sequenced. Material: normal lung tissue next to the tumor, obtained at surgery. These receptors all come from a male donor with early-stage non-small cell lung cancer.

This clonotype qualifies as medium-sized. The rearrangement links TRBV7-2 to TRBJ2-3; 7 nucleotides match TRBD2. V lost 1 base and J lost 4; bases outside the gene matches: 5. The germline V gene encodes CDR1 SGHTA and CDR2 FQGNSA. This CDR3 has 15 residues. As DNA, the CDR3 is TGTGCCAGCAGCTTAGAGGGGCGGGAGCCAGATACGCAGTATTTT. Its translation: CASSLEGREPDTQYF.

This clonotype was observed at least ten times. The V gene is TRBV6-2 or TRBV6-3, the J gene TRBJ2-3; D unclear. This CDR3 spans 14 amino acids. The V gene lost 5 bases and the J gene lost 1 base, with 10 bases spanning the gap. Germline V gene lookup returns CDR1 MNHEY and CDR2 SVGEGT. CDR3 sequence: CASSVTWGTDTQYF. CDR3 nucleotides: TGTGCCAGCAGTGTGACCTGGGGCACAGATACGCAGTATTTT.

This clonotype was seen at least ten times. J is TRBJ1-1 and V is TRBV14; D is undetermined. Looked up from germline, CDR1 is SGHDN and CDR2 is FVKESK. The CDR3 is 14 amino acids. V was pared by 6 bases and J by 0 bases, with 11 bases between. CDR3 loop: CASRLLQMNTEAFF. CDR3 coding DNA: TGTGCCAGCAGGCTTCTACAGATGAACACTGAAGCTTTCTTT.

By share, this clonotype counts as medium-sized. The CDR3 nucleotides are TGTGCCAGCAGTTTGGTTGGGAACACTGAAGCTTTCTTT. Its protein is CASSLVGNTEAFF. The chain links TRBV12-3 or TRBV12-4 to TRBJ1-1; D remains unclear. The CDR3 runs 13 residues. V lost 3 bases to trimming and J lost 1 base, with 6 bases between them.

This clonotype is judged medium-sized. V is TRBV7-9 and J is TRBJ1-1, with 10 bases aligning to TRBD1. CDR1 and CDR2 from the germline V gene are SEHNR and FQNEAQ (reference sequence). J lost 12 bases, V lost 7 bases, and 14 bases had no gene match. The CDR3 runs 14 residues. CDR3 sequence (DNA): TGTGCCAGCAACGAACTTGGGGACAGGGGTATAACTTTCTTT. This sequence encodes CASNELGDRGITFF.

This clonotype has ten or more counts. Sequence at one end of the junction differs from germline and may be a read error. The chain is built from TRBV7-2 and TRBJ1-6; D not resolved. The CDR3 consists of 15 residues. Germline V gene data show CDR1 as SGHTA and CDR2 as FQGNSA. CDR3 loop: CASILTRALNSPLHF. The CDR3 nucleotides read TGTGCCAGCATCTTAACCCGGGCTCTCAATTCACCCCTCCACTTT.

In its sample, this clonotype ranks as medium-sized (0.01 to 0.1%). J is TRBJ2-7 and V is TRBV7-2; no clear D gene. CDR3 length: 14 residues. The germline V and J ends were trimmed by 5 bases and 2 bases, with 13 bases remaining between them. CDR1 is SGHTA, CDR2 FQGNSA, per germline. Written as DNA, the CDR3 is TGTGCCAGCAGCCGCTCCGGTAGCACCTACGAGCAGTACTTC. Its translation: CASSRSGSTYEQYF.

The chain joins TRBV12-3 or TRBV12-4 to TRBJ2-7; 11 bases agree with TRBD2. The CDR3 spans 13 residues. V lost 3 bases, J lost 12 bases, and 7 bases stayed unmatched. The chain's CDR3 is CASSLGLAVYLYF. CDR3 coding DNA: TGTGCCAGCAGTTTGGGACTAGCGGTATACCTGTACTTC.

This clonotype is labeled medium-sized (0.01 to 0.1%). This chain connects TRBV7-9 to TRBJ2-3; 11 nucleotides align to TRBD1. Germline trimming cut 2 bases from V and 2 bases from J; bases unmatched to any gene: 3. The CDR3 loop spans 16 amino acids. The V gene's germline CDR1 is SEHNR and CDR2 FQNEAQ (reference sequence). In DNA form, the CDR3 reads TGTGCCAGCAGCTTATGGGGACAGGGGGTCACAGATACGCAGTATTTT. It codes for CASSLWGQGVTDTQYF.

This clonotype has ten or more counts. The V gene is TRBV5-1, the J gene TRBJ2-2; the D gene could be TRBD1 or TRBD2 (6 bases each). Trimming left V 0 bases short and J 7 bases short, with 16 bases between. This CDR3 comprises 16 residues. Germline CDR1 is SGHRS and CDR2 is YFSETQ. The CDR3 spells CASSLVIGGKDGELFF. DNA for the CDR3: TGCGCCAGCAGCTTGGTTATCGGGGGCAAGGACGGGGAGCTGTTTTTT.

By sample share, this clonotype is medium-sized (0.01 to 0.1%). The CDR3 DNA sequence: TGTGCCTGGAGAACTAGCGGAGATTACAATGAGCAGTTCTTC. Translation gives CAWRTSGDYNEQFF. This chain links TRBV30 with TRBJ2-1; 8 nucleotides agree with TRBD2. Germline values: CDR1 GTSNPN, CDR2 SVGIG (reference sequence). The junction had 5 bases not matched to a gene; V was cut back by 3 bases and J by 4 bases. The CDR3 runs 14 residues.

This clonotype has ten or more counts. The chain employs TRBV20-1 and TRBJ2-3; 7 nucleotides line up with TRBD1. The CDR3 runs 13 residues. With 1 base clipped from V and 7 bases from J, the junction kept 5 bases outside the gene matches. The germline gives CDR1 DFQATT, CDR2 SNEGSKA (reference sequence). CDR3 sequence (DNA): TGCAGTGCTAGAGCGACAGGGAGAAATACGCAGTATTTT. It translates to CSARATGRNTQYF.

This clonotype is judged medium-sized. The chain employs TRBV6-5 and TRBJ1-2; D not certain. This CDR3 spans 11 amino acids. V was pared by 6 bases and J by 8 bases, with 10 bases between. In germline, CDR1 is MNHEY, CDR2 SVGAGI. The CDR3 loop is CASRAEGGYTF. CDR3 nucleotides: TGTGCCAGCAGGGCGGAGGGCGGCTACACCTTC.

This clonotype was picked up many times. This chain connects TRBV20-1 to TRBJ1-2; D gene ambiguous. The CDR3 extends over 10 amino acids. The V and J ends lost 0 bases and 9 bases respectively, with 5 bases between them. CDR1 DFQATT and CDR2 SNEGSKA come from the germline V gene (reference sequence). For the CDR3, the DNA is TGCAGTGCTAGAGATGACAGCTACACCTTC. Translation: CSARDDSYTF.

In its sample, this clonotype was seen many times. The rearrangement joins TRBV30 to TRBJ1-3; D not resolved. The CDR3 has 13 amino acids. V lost 0 bases, J lost 5 bases, and 8 bases lay in between. Germline CDR1 reads GTSNPN; CDR2 reads SVGIG (reference sequence). Here the CDR3 DNA reads TGTGCCTGGAGTGTCGGATTAAGAAACACCATATATTTT. Its protein is CAWSVGLRNTIYF.

This clonotype is termed medium-sized (0.01 to 0.1%). The chain carries TRBV7-2 and TRBJ2-4; TRBD1 or TRBD2 may be the D gene (5 bases each). CDR1 is SGHTA and CDR2 is FQGNSA in the germline V gene. The CDR3 length is 19 residues. The V gene lost 5 bases and the J gene lost 2 bases, with 25 bases spanning the gap. CDR3: CASSPVRAGEYPTKNIQYF. The CDR3 DNA is TGTGCCAGCAGCCCTGTCAGGGCCGGGGAGTACCCCACCAAAAACATTCAGTACTTC.

In its sample, this clonotype ranks as medium-sized. The V call is TRBV7-2, the J call TRBJ2-2; possible D gene TRBD2, 5 bases. This CDR3 comprises 16 residues. V was cut by 0 bases and J by 0 bases, with 8 bases left in between. Per germline, CDR1 SGHTA and CDR2 FQGNSA. This chain's CDR3 is CASSLAADANTGELFF. CDR3 nucleotides: TGTGCCAGCAGCTTAGCAGCGGACGCGAACACCGGGGAGCTGTTTTTT.

This clonotype is labeled as medium-sized (0.01 to 0.1%). The CDR3 bases are TGCGCCAGCAGCTTGGGTAGCGGGAGTCATGAGCAGTACGTC. It is translated as CASSLGSGSHEQYV. The chain links TRBV5-1 to TRBJ2-7; 9 nucleotides agree with TRBD2. V trimming: 0 bases; J trimming: 7 bases; junction bases outside the gene matches: 5. The CDR3 contains 14 residues. CDR1 is SGHRS, CDR2 YFSETQ, per germline.

This clonotype was seen ten or more times. The gene calls are TRBV7-9 and TRBJ2-2; 7 nucleotides line up with TRBD1. V lost 4 bases to trimming and J lost 0 bases; unmatched junction nucleotides: 8. Germline V CDR1 and CDR2: SEHNR, FQNEAQ (reference sequence). This CDR3 comprises 17 residues. DNA of the CDR3: TGTGCCAGCAGCTCCTTCCAGACAGGGACGAACACCGGGGAGCTGTTTTTT. This sequence encodes CASSSFQTGTNTGELFF.

This clonotype rates as medium-sized. The V gene is TRBV18, the J gene TRBJ1-1; D not resolved. The ends were cut back, 0 bases at V and 5 bases at J, with 13 bases in the middle. Germline lookup yields CDR1 KGHSH and CDR2 LQKENI. The CDR3 runs to 15 residues. The CDR3 sequence: CASSPPVPEETEAFF. CDR3 nucleotides: TGTGCCAGCTCACCACCGGTGCCCGAGGAGACTGAAGCTTTCTTT.